The subject of this entry is one T cell receptor beta chain. The specificity of this receptor is unknown. Base qualities are not recorded, but no much larger clone differs from it by a single base. Including cysteine and phenylalanine, the CDR3 has 13 amino acids. Only CDR3 DNA is held: 39 bases, read in frame from base 1. V sheds 0 bases and J sheds 1 base, leaving 4 bases between their ends. The CDR1 and CDR2 encoded by the germline V gene are SGHRS and YFSETQ. The sample comes from a study of human T cells and chemical hapten exposure (dated by TCRdb to the early 2020s). With regard to the full study: For sensitization, 2% DPC in acetone was applied to a 2 cm by 2 cm area of upper inner arm skin. Alopecia areata with under or over 50% scalp involvement, alopecia totalis and alopecia universalis were represented in the patient cohort, which was mostly female. Patients additionally received weekly therapeutic DPC doses to the scalp throughout the approximately 25-week study period. Libraries were pooled for sequencing, and variation in per-sample TCR yields was attributed mainly to small differences in library volumes within the pool. Blood samples were taken from patients before sensitization (week 0) and at 2, 6 and about 24 weeks after DPC sensitization. Both TCR alpha and TCR beta chains were sequenced from each blood RNA sample. Blood for TCR sequencing was provided by twenty-nine alopecia patients at one to four time points (pre-sensitization, 2, 6 and 24 weeks). Patch testing on the upper back used Finn chambers containing 0.01% DPC, with scoring done after 6 days according to International Contact Dermatitis Research Group standards. This study followed changes in the peripheral blood TCR repertoire in vivo during primary and secondary sensitization of alopecia patients to the hapten diphenylcyclopropenone (DPC).

What the authors observed across the whole study: After repeated subsampling, changes were observed in the strength of the expansion versus patch-test correlation and in the threshold at which the correlation became significant. A positive correlation was found between the number of PT1 expanded TCRs and patch test score, with significance reached at thresholds 8, 16 and 32 but not 4. Expanded TCRs formed significantly more large CDR3 similarity clusters than pre-sensitization or healthy control sets, consistent with antigen-driven responses. DPC sensitization did not change how many TCRs were above 1 in 1000 frequency, and no evidence was found of alterations in global repertoire structure. Because all patients had alopecia, a presumed autoimmune disease, the immune response of the patients might differ from that of healthy individuals.

The intended sense of this specimen's time point label: patch test 1, 2 weeks after DPC sensitization. The treatment or condition label for this specimen denotes: therapeutic diphenylcyclopropenone sensitization with weekly scalp DPC. Total RNA was extracted from unfractionated whole blood that had been collected in Tempus Blood RNA tubes. At each patch-test visit, blood was drawn before the patch test was applied. Patients were considered eligible if aged 18 to 70, diagnosed with alopecia and deemed suitable for DPC therapy, and patients were excluded if pregnant. Preparation of the library involved RACE. The data were produced on a NextSeq 500. Library preparation attached unique molecular identifiers to individual cDNA molecules for quantitative, reproducible TCR counting. The source study handled its data this way. The median number of TCRs per sample was around 96,000, ranging from roughly 23,224 to 700,000. The Decombinator software suite was used to annotate the V, J and CDR3 of the TCR reads. To make PS versus PT1 abundance plots, every sample was subsampled to the same number of TCRs (28,000). TCRs were defined as expanded if absent before sensitization and observed at least eight times at the 2-week time point. TCRdb reran the public reads through fastp at Q25 and MiXCR, keeping productive beta chains. Each entry merges the rows of one CDR3 protein and shows their most common DNA and genes. Here the V and J calls rest on TCRdb's processing, not on the authors' analysis. In this sample the table shows under 40,000 distinct CDR3 sequences, roughly 6.4% of which occur a single time. Roughly 9% of the sample belongs to the ten largest clones.

This TCR was sampled from a woman aged 25 to 39 with alopecia areata. Some clones in this sample may be carry-over from other donors' samples. The rearranged chain carries TRBV5-1 and TRBJ1-1; no confident D gene assignment can be made. Sequences were derived from whole blood, sampled in connection with sensitization to the hapten diphenylcyclopropenone (DPC). The nucleotide sequence reads TGCGCCAGCAGCTTGGGGGGGAACACTGAAGCTTTCTTT. It encodes CASSLGGNTEAFF.